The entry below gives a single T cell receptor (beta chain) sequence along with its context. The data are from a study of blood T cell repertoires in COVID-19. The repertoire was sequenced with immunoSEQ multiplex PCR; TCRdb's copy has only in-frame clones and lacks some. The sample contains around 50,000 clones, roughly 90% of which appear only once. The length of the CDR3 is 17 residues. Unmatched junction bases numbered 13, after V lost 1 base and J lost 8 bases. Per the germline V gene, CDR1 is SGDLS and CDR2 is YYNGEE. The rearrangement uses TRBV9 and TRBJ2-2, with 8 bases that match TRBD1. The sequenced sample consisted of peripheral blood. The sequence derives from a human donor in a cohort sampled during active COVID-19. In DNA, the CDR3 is TGTGCCAGCAGCGTATTTGCAACAGGGGGTTTAACGGGGGAGCTGTTTTTT. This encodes CASSVFATGGLTGELFF.